The 8 T cell receptor beta chains presented below share a single source sample, sequenced in a study of cytomegalovirus exposure and HLA in healthy donors. It was with 60 Vbeta and 13 Jbeta primers that the PCR ran. Assay used: immunoSEQ multiplex PCR; TCRdb lists only in-frame clones, some missing. The data show approximately 140,000 clones, about three fifths seen once. Sequencing used PBMCs. These receptor sequences come from a male donor in good health and CMV-seronegative.

The rearrangement joins TRBV5-4 to TRBJ2-1, with D possibly TRBD1 on 5 matching bases. With 0 bases removed from V and 10 bases from J, the gap between germline ends came to 11 bases. This CDR3 is 13 amino acids long. In germline, CDR1 is SGHNT, CDR2 YYREEE (reference sequence). The DNA for the CDR3 is TGTGCCAGCAGCTTGGCCGGACACCCGGAGCAGTTCTTC. Translated, it gives CASSLAGHPEQFF.

In its sample, this clone was seen a few times. This sequence joins TRBV4-1 and TRBJ1-3, with D perhaps TRBD1 (5 bases). The CDR3 is 17 residues long. V was shortened by 2 bases and J by 0 bases, with 14 bases between the two germline ends. The V gene's germline CDR1 is MGHRA and CDR2 YSYEKL. The CDR3 here is CASSQNHIGGSGNTIYF. As DNA, the CDR3 is TGCGCCAGCAGCCAAAACCACATCGGGGGCTCTGGAAACACCATATATTTT.

This clone was seen only a few times. The genes are TRBV28 and TRBJ2-2, with a tentative D call TRBD1 (6 bases). In germline, CDR1 is MDHEN, CDR2 SYDVKM. V was pared by 3 bases and J by 1 base, with 24 bases between. CDR3 length: 20 residues. The CDR3 bases are TGTGCCAGCAGTTTGATGCCCCCTGGGGTCGGCAGGGGGAACACCGGGGAGCTGTTTTTT. This gives the protein CASSLMPPGVGRGNTGELFF.

The chain has TRBV5-1 and TRBJ2-1; 8 bases agree with TRBD1. V was pared by 10 bases and J by 7 bases, with 13 bases of the junction left unmatched. Germline V lookup: CDR1 SGHRS, CDR2 YFSETQ. The CDR3 runs 14 residues. CDR3 in DNA: TGCGCCGCCGGGGCAGGGGGCGCGGGTAATGAGCAGTTCTTC. Translating gives CAAGAGGAGNEQFF.

The chain carries TRBV29-1 and TRBJ2-3, with D tentatively TRBD1 (7 bases). Trimming took off 5 bases at V and 4 bases at J, with 13 bases between the two ends. This CDR3 has 13 amino acids. Germline CDR1 and CDR2: SQVTM and ANQGSEA. In DNA, the CDR3 is TGCAGCGTTAACAGGGGAGGCGCAGATACGCAGTATTTT. Its protein product is CSVNRGGADTQYF.

Remarks on this clone: The germline gene is not matched at one end of the junction; a read error may be the cause. This chain connects TRBV7-7 to TRBJ2-5, with 9 bases identical to TRBD1. The CDR3 extends over 13 amino acids. Germline-derived CDR1 and CDR2 are SSHAT and FNYEAQ (reference sequence). This chain's CDR3 is CASSPGQGGTQYF. The DNA of the CDR3 is TGTGCTAGCAGCCCGGGACAGGGAGGGACCCAGTACTTC.

This rearrangement joins TRBV5-8 to TRBJ1-3; 9 bases map to TRBD1. The CDR3 spans 15 residues. Germline V lookup: CDR1 SGHTS, CDR2 YDEGEE. The trim removed 2 bases at V and 4 bases at J, leaving 4 bases unmatched. The CDR3 DNA follows: TGTGCCAGCAGCTTAGGGACAGGGAACGGAAACACCATATATTTT. This sequence encodes CASSLGTGNGNTIYF.

This chain joins TRBV28 and TRBJ2-7, with D perhaps matching TRBD1 (6 bases). This CDR3 region has 14 residues. CDR1 is MDHEN and CDR2 is SYDVKM in the germline V gene. V shed 5 bases and J shed 2 bases, with 13 bases lying between them. In DNA form, the CDR3 reads TGTGCCAGCAGTCTGCAGGGGTTTACCTACGAGCAGTACTTC. It codes for CASSLQGFTYEQYF.